The 21 T cell receptor beta chains given below trace back to one sample, sequenced in a study of blood T cell repertoires in COVID-19. Sequencing used immunoSEQ multiplex PCR; TCRdb keeps in-frame clones, though not all of them. The table lists 250,000 or so clones, 90% of them singletons. Sequencing was done on a sample of PBMCs or T cells enriched from blood (not recorded which). The receptors come from a woman aged 25 to 39 with acute COVID-19.

The chain has TRBV15 and TRBJ2-1, with 8 nucleotides matching TRBD2. With V trimmed by 3 bases and J by 9 bases, 13 bases remained unmatched. CDR1 is LNHNV, CDR2 YYDKDF, per germline (reference sequence). The CDR3 sequence is 16 residues long. The CDR3 DNA reads as TGTGCCACCAGCAGGACGGCGGGACTAGGAGAGAGTGAGCAGTTCTTC. The encoded protein is CATSRTAGLGESEQFF.

This sequence joins TRBV7-6 and TRBJ2-1; 9 bases match TRBD1. Germline values: CDR1 SGHVS, CDR2 FNYEAQ. This CDR3 region has 16 residues. The junction had 6 bases not matched to a gene; V was cut back by 0 bases and J by 6 bases. The CDR3 protein is CASSLAQGQGPNEQFF. CDR3 bases: TGTGCCAGCAGCTTAGCGCAGGGACAGGGTCCCAATGAGCAGTTCTTC.

The rearrangement joins TRBV6-5 to TRBJ1-2, with TRBD1 matching over 8 bases. The germline gives CDR1 MNHEY, CDR2 SVGAGI. The CDR3 loop spans 14 amino acids. V lost 0 bases to trimming and J lost 7 bases; unmatched junction nucleotides: 4. CDR3 sequence (DNA): TGTGCCAGCAGTTACTCAGGACAGGGAGGTGGCTACACCTTC. It translates to CASSYSGQGGGYTF.

The CDR3 DNA follows: TGTGCCAGCAGTTCCGGGACAGGATTTGAAGCTTTCTTT. Protein product: CASSSGTGFEAFF. The chain uses TRBV2 and TRBJ1-1; the match to TRBD1 covers 8 bases. Germline loops: CDR1 SNHLY, CDR2 FYNNEI. The CDR3 runs to 13 residues. The ends lost 5 bases at V and 7 bases at J; junction bases unmatched: 6. Complete variable domain (other parts from reference TRBV2 and TRBJ1-1): EPEVTQTPSHQVTQMGQEVILRCVPISNHLYFYWYRQILGQKVEFLVSFYNNEISEKSEIFDDQFSVERPDGSNFTLKIRSTKLEDSAMYFCASSSGTGFEAFFGQGTRLTVV.

The chain recombines TRBV5-4 with TRBJ2-1; TRBD2 aligns across 9 bases. The germline gives CDR1 SGHNT, CDR2 YYREEE (reference sequence). Trimming took 3 bases from V and 8 from J; bases not matched to a gene: 12. The CDR3 is 16 amino acids. CDR3: CASSSPQAGGVYEQFF. CDR3 DNA: TGTGCCAGCAGCTCCCCGCAAGCGGGAGGAGTCTATGAGCAGTTCTTC.

The rearrangement uses TRBV27 and TRBJ2-7, with 12 nucleotides matching TRBD2. Germline V gene data show CDR1 as MNHEY and CDR2 as SMNVEV (reference sequence). The CDR3 loop spans 18 amino acids. Trimming removed 4 bases from V and 6 bases from J; junction bases left unmatched: 16. CDR3 residues: CASSSITIRLAGVSEQYF. Written as DNA, the CDR3 is TGTGCCAGCAGTTCTATCACAATCCGACTAGCGGGAGTTAGCGAGCAGTACTTC.

V usage is TRBV2 and J usage is TRBJ1-5, with 7 positions matching TRBD1. This CDR3 has 17 amino acids. V shed 3 bases and J 0 bases; nucleotides not matched to a gene: 8. Per germline, CDR1 SNHLY and CDR2 FYNNEI. The CDR3, as DNA: TGTGCCAGCAGTGACGCAGGGGGTCTTAATAGCAATCAGCCCCAGCATTTT. Translating it yields CASSDAGGLNSNQPQHF.

The rearrangement joins TRBV4-3 to TRBJ2-7, with 11 bases matching TRBD2. The V and J ends lost 3 bases and 3 bases, in that order; junction bases with no gene match: 7. The CDR3 totals 16 residues. Per the germline V gene, CDR1 is LGHNA and CDR2 is YSLEER. The CDR3 reads CASSHHRLAGHYEQYF. The DNA for the CDR3 is TGCGCCAGCAGCCACCATCGACTAGCGGGACACTACGAGCAGTACTTC.

This clone has a single count. The chain uses TRBV11-2 and TRBJ1-2, with D possibly matching TRBD1 (6 bases). V shed 6 bases and J shed 2 bases, with 13 bases lying between them. Germline lookup yields CDR1 SGHAT and CDR2 FQNNGV. The length of the CDR3 is 14 residues. The CDR3 DNA reads TGTGCCAGCAGTTCCGAAGGGGGAAACTATGGCTACACCTTC. It translates to CASSSEGGNYGYTF.

In this sample, this clone turned up once. The gene calls are TRBV30 and TRBJ1-4; D is unresolved. The germline V and J ends were trimmed by 3 bases and 7 bases, with 15 bases remaining between them. Germline V gene data show CDR1 as GTSNPN and CDR2 as SVGIG (reference sequence). The CDR3 totals 14 residues. CDR3 sequence reads: CAWSPVVVSEKLFF. DNA of the CDR3: TGTGCCTGGAGCCCGGTTGTAGTCTCTGAAAAACTGTTTTTT.

The chain has TRBV4-1 and TRBJ2-7; 11 bases match TRBD1. V lost 4 bases and J lost 5; bases outside the gene matches: 10. Germline V gene lookup returns CDR1 MGHRA and CDR2 YSYEKL. The CDR3 sequence is 16 residues long. The CDR3 DNA follows: TGCGCCAGCAGCCGACTTAGAGGACAGGGGGCGAACGAGCAGTACTTC. This translates into CASSRLRGQGANEQYF.

The genes are TRBV11-2 and TRBJ2-7; 10 nucleotides agree with TRBD1. Germline values: CDR1 SGHAT, CDR2 FQNNGV. V trimming: 2 bases; J trimming: 5 bases; junction bases outside the gene matches: 9. This CDR3 has 16 residues. The DNA for the CDR3 is TGTGCCAGCAGCTTACTCGCCGGGACAGGGGCCCACGAGCAGTACTTC. Translating it yields CASSLLAGTGAHEQYF.

The CDR3: CASSENSHNEQFF. The DNA of the CDR3 is TGTGCCAGCAGTGAGAACAGCCACAATGAGCAGTTCTTC. The chain links TRBV6-1 to TRBJ2-1, with D hard to call. V gave up 3 bases and J gave up 5 bases, with 8 bases separating them. Germline V gene data show CDR1 as MNHNS and CDR2 as SASEGT. The CDR3 sequence is 13 residues long.

The chain carries TRBV29-1 and TRBJ2-7; a weak D match, TRBD2 (5 bases). Germline-derived CDR1 and CDR2 are SQVTM and ANQGSEA. CDR3 length: 15 residues. Between the trimmed V and J ends, which lost 2 bases and 1 base, there was a span of 15 bases. CDR3 nucleotide sequence: TGCAGCGTTGAAATCGCTAGCCATTCTTCCTACGAGCAGTACTTC. It specifies CSVEIASHSSYEQYF.

CDR3 nucleotides: TGTGCCAGCAGCTTGGGACTAGCGGGGGTTCCCGCCTACAATGAGCAGTTCTTC. Translating gives CASSLGLAGVPAYNEQFF. J is TRBJ2-1 and V is TRBV7-2; 14 bases line up with TRBD2. CDR3 length: 18 amino acids. After removal of 3 bases from V and 2 bases from J, the junction contained 6 bases not matched to a gene. The V gene's germline CDR1 is SGHTA and CDR2 FQGNSA. Looking up the rest from reference TRBV7-2 and TRBJ2-1 gives the full variable domain: GAGVSQSPSNKVTEKGKDVELRCDPISGHTALYWYRQSLGQGLEFLIYFQGNSAPDKSGLPSDRFSAERTGGSVSTLTIQRTQQEDSAVYLCASSLGLAGVPAYNEQFFGPGTRLTVL.

The rearrangement uses TRBV3-1 (or the pseudogene TRBV3-2) and TRBJ1-6; 9 positions match TRBD1. The junction had 2 bases not matched to a gene; V was cut back by 1 base and J by 7 bases. Germline CDR1 reads LGHDT; CDR2 reads YNNKEL (reference sequence). This CDR3 is built from 15 residues. The CDR3 sequence is CASSQVGQGNSPLHF. CDR3 in DNA: TGTGCCAGCAGCCAAGTGGGACAGGGCAATTCACCCCTCCACTTT.

The rearrangement links TRBV27 to TRBJ2-7; 8 positions match TRBD2. The CDR3 spans 15 residues. Germline V gene sequence: CDR1 MNHEY, CDR2 SMNVEV (reference sequence). The ends lost 4 bases at V and 5 bases at J; junction bases unmatched: 10. Written as DNA, the CDR3 is TGTGCCAGCAGTTCCATCTCGGCGGGAGGTCACGAGCAGTACTTC. It specifies CASSSISAGGHEQYF.

Regarding this clone: Additional DNA sequences in this sample encode the identical CDR3. The chain carries TRBV7-9 and TRBJ2-1, with TRBD2 matching over 10 bases. In germline, CDR1 is SEHNR, CDR2 FQNEAQ (reference sequence). There are 15 residues in the CDR3. Losses at the gene ends were 1 base for V and 5 bases for J; bases not matched to a gene: 2. The CDR3 nucleotides are TGTGCCAGCAGCTTAGTCACTAGCGGGGACAATGAGCAGTTCTTC. Translated, it gives CASSLVTSGDNEQFF.

This clone was counted a single time. This chain uses TRBV27 with TRBJ1-3; 7 nucleotides align to TRBD1. CDR1 and CDR2 from the germline V gene are MNHEY and SMNVEV (reference sequence). V lost 1 base to trimming and J lost 1 base; unmatched junction nucleotides: 10. The CDR3 length is 18 residues. The CDR3 is CASSLFPGETGSGNTIYF. CDR3 coding DNA: TGTGCCAGCAGTTTATTCCCTGGGGAGACAGGGTCTGGAAACACCATATATTTT.

The chain joins TRBV10-3 to TRBJ2-2; no definite D call. The CDR3 consists of 14 residues. V lost 2 bases and J lost 1, with 5 bases in between. Per the germline V gene, CDR1 is ENHRY and CDR2 is SYGVKD. CDR3 sequence (DNA): TGTGCCATCAGTGAGCGAGGGAACACCGGGGAGCTGTTTTTT. Encoded protein: CAISERGNTGELFF.

As concerns this clone: One base away lies a much larger clone, so this may be a sequencing read error. The chain couples TRBV9 to TRBJ2-2; 9 positions match TRBD2. The V gene end was trimmed by 5 bases and the J gene end by 3 bases; junction bases not matched to a gene: 2. The CDR3 loop spans 14 amino acids. Looked up from germline, CDR1 is SGDLS and CDR2 is YYNGEE. Here the CDR3 DNA reads TGTGCCAGCAGTTTAGCGGGAGACACCGGGGAGCTGTTTTTT. Its protein product is CASSLAGDTGELFF.